These 30 T cell receptor beta chains were sequenced from one sample in a study of blood T cell repertoires in COVID-19. The method was immunoSEQ multiplex PCR; TCRdb's version includes in-frame clones alone and lacks a portion of them. This sample carries about 190,000 clones, approximately 79% of them seen once, and the ten largest clones take 4% to 6.5%. What was sequenced was PBMCs or T cells enriched from blood (not recorded which). The receptors were gathered from an older woman with acute COVID-19.

The CDR3 bases are TGTGCCAGCTACAGCTCCTATAATTCACCCCTCCACTTT. It encodes CASYSSYNSPLHF. The chain carries TRBV27 and TRBJ1-6; no clear D gene. This CDR3 comprises 13 residues. The V end lost 8 bases, the J end lost 0 bases, and 5 bases lay between the germline ends. CDR1 and CDR2 (germline): MNHEY, SMNVEV (reference sequence).

The chain joins TRBV11-3 to TRBJ2-1; 10 bases match TRBD1. The V and J ends lost 5 bases and 8 bases, in that order; junction bases with no gene match: 9. Germline V CDR1 and CDR2: SGHNT, YENEEA. The CDR3 length is 15 residues. The CDR3 region is CASSHRDRGQDEQFF. DNA of the CDR3: TGTGCCAGCAGCCACCGGGACAGGGGACAAGATGAGCAGTTCTTC.

A single count supports this clone. V is TRBV18 and J is TRBJ1-4; 7 nucleotides align to TRBD1. Per the germline V gene, CDR1 is KGHSH and CDR2 is LQKENI. The CDR3 spans 14 residues. The junction had 4 bases not matched to a gene; V was cut back by 3 bases and J by 6 bases. The CDR3: CASSPPTGDEKLFF. CDR3 nucleotide sequence: TGTGCCAGCTCACCCCCTACAGGGGATGAAAAACTGTTTTTT.

This chain links TRBV6-5 with TRBJ2-5; 7 nucleotides line up with TRBD2. The junction had 9 bases not matched to a gene; V was cut back by 6 bases and J by 2 bases. Per germline, CDR1 MNHEY and CDR2 SVGAGI. This CDR3 has 15 residues. The CDR3 loop is CASRSGTVIQETQYF. CDR3 DNA: TGTGCCAGCAGGAGCGGGACCGTAATACAAGAGACCCAGTACTTC.

The gene calls are TRBV7-9 and TRBJ2-2; possible D gene TRBD2, 5 bases. This CDR3 contains 13 residues. Between the trimmed V and J ends, which lost 3 bases and 6 bases, there was a span of 8 bases. The V gene's germline CDR1 is SEHNR and CDR2 FQNEAQ (reference sequence). The CDR3 reads CASSFYGAGELFF. The CDR3 DNA reads as TGTGCCAGCAGCTTTTACGGGGCCGGGGAGCTGTTTTTT.

This clone was counted a few times. This chain joins TRBV4-2 and TRBJ1-2; possible D gene TRBD1, 6 bases. Trimming took off 0 bases at V and 8 bases at J, with 19 bases between the two ends. The CDR3 has 16 residues. CDR1 LGHNA and CDR2 YNFKEQ come from the germline V gene. The CDR3 protein is CASSQDQEPGVRGYTF. The CDR3 nucleotides are TGTGCCAGCAGCCAAGATCAGGAGCCAGGGGTGAGGGGCTACACCTTC.

The chain carries TRBV28 and TRBJ1-2; the match to TRBD1 covers 8 bases. Germline CDR1 and CDR2: MDHEN and SYDVKM. This CDR3 is 15 amino acids long. V lost 6 bases, J lost 6 bases, and 12 bases stayed unmatched. Written as DNA, the CDR3 is TGTGCCAGCAGATATAGCAGGACAGGGACCAATGGCTACACCTTC. This sequence encodes CASRYSRTGTNGYTF.

V is TRBV13 and J is TRBJ2-1, with D perhaps matching TRBD2 (6 bases). Trimming took 4 bases from V and 5 from J, leaving 24 bases between them. The CDR3 has 18 residues. Germline CDR1 is PRHDT and CDR2 is FYEKMQ (reference sequence). The CDR3 spells CASSSLLLRDSRNNEQFF. CDR3 in DNA: TGTGCCAGCAGCTCACTACTCCTCCGGGACTCTCGAAACAATGAGCAGTTCTTC.

This clone was seen more than once but under ten times. The V and J genes are TRBV6-5 and TRBJ1-2, with a tentative D call TRBD1 (6 bases). From germline, CDR1 is MNHEY and CDR2 SVGAGI. This CDR3 comprises 15 residues. Trimming removed 6 bases from V and 4 bases from J, with 18 bases in between. CDR3 DNA: TGTGCCAGCAGCGATCGGGGGGCAGTGGGCTATGGCTACACCTTC. This encodes CASSDRGAVGYGYTF.

The chain recombines TRBV9 with TRBJ1-4; 8 nucleotides agree with TRBD1. CDR3 size: 15 residues. V dropped 4 bases and J dropped 1; count of bases not matched to a gene: 3. Germline lookup yields CDR1 SGDLS and CDR2 YYNGEE. The CDR3 here is CASSIDRGTNEKLFF. CDR3 in DNA: TGTGCCAGCAGCATAGACAGGGGAACTAATGAAAAACTGTTTTTT.

There are a few counts of this clone. The chain combines TRBV28 with TRBJ1-2; D possibly corresponds to TRBD1 (6 bases). The V end was cut by 8 bases, the J end by 8 bases, with 18 bases between. The germline V gene has CDR1 MDHEN and CDR2 SYDVKM. The CDR3 is 13 amino acids. The CDR3 loop is CASGVEQGPGYTF. CDR3 bases: TGTGCCAGCGGAGTAGAACAGGGTCCGGGCTACACCTTC.

The chain recombines TRBV5-4 with TRBJ1-6; D perhaps matches TRBD1 (5 bases). Trimming cost V 4 bases and J 0 bases, with 8 bases left between them. The CDR3 contains 15 residues. In germline, CDR1 is SGHNT, CDR2 YYREEE (reference sequence). CDR3 sequence (DNA): TGTGCCAGCAGCAGAGACAGCTCCTATAATTCACCCCTCCACTTT. Translation gives CASSRDSSYNSPLHF.

The genes are TRBV19 and TRBJ2-1; 8 bases are a match to TRBD1. The CDR3 has 14 amino acids. J gave up 8 bases and V 5 bases, and 8 bases lay outside the gene matches. CDR1 and CDR2 from the germline V gene are LNHDA and SQIVND (reference sequence). CDR3 coding DNA: TGTGCCAGTAGTTTGGCAGGGGGCAGGGATGAGCAGTTCTTC. Its protein product is CASSLAGGRDEQFF.

This clone was counted a single time. The chain has TRBV19 and TRBJ1-1; no clear D gene. Germline loops: CDR1 LNHDA, CDR2 SQIVND (reference sequence). V shed 11 bases and J shed 6 bases, with 4 bases lying between them. This CDR3 spans 8 amino acids. The CDR3 DNA follows: TGTGCCGTAGCTGAAGCTTTCTTT. It specifies CAVAEAFF.

The chain links TRBV6-5 to TRBJ2-2; TRBD1 might be the D (6 bases). From germline, CDR1 is MNHEY and CDR2 SVGAGI. The CDR3 loop spans 15 amino acids. The V end was cut by 5 bases, the J end by 5 bases, with 15 bases between. This CDR3 reads CASSLNKGHTGELFF. The CDR3 DNA follows: TGTGCCAGCAGTCTCAATAAGGGACATACCGGGGAGCTGTTTTTT.

This chain uses TRBV19 with TRBJ2-4, with 7 bases fitting TRBD1. The CDR3 loop spans 18 amino acids. CDR1 is LNHDA, CDR2 SQIVND, per germline (reference sequence). With 5 bases clipped from V and 1 base from J, the junction kept 14 bases outside the gene matches. The CDR3 sequence is CASSGQALWGSAKNIQYF. CDR3 DNA sequence: TGTGCCAGTAGTGGACAGGCCTTATGGGGCTCCGCCAAAAACATTCAGTACTTC.

The V gene is TRBV7-2, the J gene TRBJ2-3; tentatively, D is TRBD1 (5 bases). V was pared by 5 bases and J by 6 bases, with 9 bases between. CDR1 is SGHTA and CDR2 is FQGNSA in the germline V gene. The CDR3 covers 12 residues. CDR3 sequence (DNA): TGTGCCAGCAGCAGGGGCATTGATACGCAGTATTTT. It yields the protein CASSRGIDTQYF.

V is TRBV9 and J is TRBJ2-5, with D perhaps TRBD2 (5 bases). The CDR3 is 14 residues long. V was trimmed by 3 bases and J by 6 bases, leaving 15 bases between them. CDR1 and CDR2 (germline): SGDLS, YYNGEE. CDR3 in amino acids: CASSDLVGAQTQYF. As DNA, the CDR3 is TGTGCCAGCAGCGACCTCGTGGGAGCTCAGACCCAGTACTTC.

The chain recombines TRBV14 with TRBJ2-7, with 9 bases lining up with TRBD1. The J segment lost 6 bases and the V segment lost 10 bases, leaving 16 bases of the junction unmatched. CDR3 length: 15 residues. In germline, CDR1 is SGHDN, CDR2 FVKESK. CDR3 nucleotides: TGTGCCAACCTATACAGGGACAGGGATCTCGGCGAGCAGTACGTC. The encoded protein is CANLYRDRDLGEQYV.

V usage is TRBV7-8 and J usage is TRBJ1-4; tentative D call: TRBD1 (6 bases). This CDR3 has 14 residues. V lost 5 bases and J 4 bases, leaving 11 bases between the germline ends. CDR1 SGHVS and CDR2 FQNEAQ come from the germline V gene. For the CDR3, the DNA is TGTGCCAGCAGCACTGGACAGATTAATGAAAAACTGTTTTTT. Amino acids: CASSTGQINEKLFF.

This clone was detected once. In the same sample, other DNA sequences code for this CDR3. The CDR3 nucleotides read TGTGCCAGCTCCCCAGCCGGCACTGAAGCTTTCTTT. Its protein is CASSPAGTEAFF. This chain joins TRBV18 and TRBJ1-1; D is unclear. Germline values: CDR1 KGHSH, CDR2 LQKENI. This CDR3 spans 12 amino acids. V lost 6 bases to trimming and J lost 4 bases, with 9 bases between them.

The V gene is TRBV27, the J gene TRBJ1-2, with D possibly TRBD1 on 6 matching bases. The length of the CDR3 is 15 residues. V was shortened by 2 bases and J by 8 bases, with 18 bases between the two germline ends. Germline V gene data show CDR1 as MNHEY and CDR2 as SMNVEV (reference sequence). The DNA of the CDR3 is TGTGCCAGCAGTTTAGGCACCGGGACAATAAAAGGCTACACCTTC. Translated: CASSLGTGTIKGYTF.

The V call is TRBV18, the J call TRBJ1-1; D is unclear. V shed 6 bases and J shed 8 bases, with 13 bases lying between them. Germline CDR1 KGHSH, CDR2 LQKENI. The CDR3 runs to 12 residues. Here the CDR3 reads CASSARKTEAFF. CDR3 nucleotides: TGTGCCAGCTCTGCTAGAAAGACCGAAGCTTTCTTT.

This chain joins TRBV10-2 and TRBJ2-3; TRBD1 matches 9 bases. Germline trimming cut 1 base from V and 1 base from J; bases unmatched to any gene: 9. CDR3 length equals 18 residues. Germline loops: CDR1 WSHSY, CDR2 SAAADI. CDR3 protein: CASSEYSGTGPGTDTQYF. CDR3 nucleotides: TGCGCCAGCAGTGAGTATTCCGGGACAGGGCCTGGCACAGATACGCAGTATTTT.

The chain carries TRBV7-2 and TRBJ1-1, with TRBD1 as a possible D gene (6 bases). Trimming removed 5 bases from V and 10 bases from J, with 17 bases in between. Per the germline V gene, CDR1 is SGHTA and CDR2 is FQGNSA. The CDR3 is 13 amino acids. CDR3 sequence (DNA): TGTGCCAGCAGCGTGGACAGTCCTGGGATAGCTTTCTTT. Residues: CASSVDSPGIAFF.

CDR3 DNA: TGTGCCAGCAGTTACGAGGGGGCCCCCAGGCAGTACGTC. Its protein product is CASSYEGAPRQYV. This chain joins TRBV6-6 and TRBJ2-7; TRBD1 matches at 7 bases. CDR3 size: 13 residues. CDR1 is MNHNY and CDR2 is SVGAGI in the germline V gene (reference sequence). Trimming took 2 bases from V and 9 from J; bases not matched to a gene: 7.

The chain carries TRBV11-2 and TRBJ2-5; 14 positions match TRBD2. CDR1 and CDR2 from the germline V gene are SGHAT and FQNNGV. The V segment lost 5 bases and the J segment 5 bases; nucleotides outside the gene matches: 7. The CDR3 totals 16 residues. CDR3 sequence reads: CASSPGTSGRWETQYF. CDR3 nucleotide sequence: TGTGCCAGCAGCCCCGGGACTAGCGGGAGATGGGAGACCCAGTACTTC.

This clone was seen a few times. J is TRBJ2-1 and V is TRBV7-2; D is undetermined. CDR3 size: 14 residues. The V gene lost 0 bases and the J gene lost 3 bases, with 6 bases spanning the gap. Germline V lookup: CDR1 SGHTA, CDR2 FQGNSA. Here the CDR3 DNA reads TGTGCCAGCAGCTTAGCCTCAGACTACAATGAGCAGTTCTTC. Its protein product is CASSLASDYNEQFF. Filled out from reference TRBV7-2 and TRBJ2-1, the complete variable domain reads GAGVSQSPSNKVTEKGKDVELRCDPISGHTALYWYRQSLGQGLEFLIYFQGNSAPDKSGLPSDRFSAERTGGSVSTLTIQRTQQEDSAVYLCASSLASDYNEQFFGPGTRLTVL.

This chain joins TRBV6-5 and TRBJ2-7, with a possible D match to TRBD2 (5 bases). Deletions cut 0 bases from V and 3 bases from J, with 15 bases between. The CDR3 consists of 16 residues. Germline V gene lookup returns CDR1 MNHEY and CDR2 SVGAGI. This CDR3 reads CASSYSPRGGGYEQYF. DNA for the CDR3: TGTGCCAGCAGTTACTCCCCTCGGGGTGGTGGCTACGAGCAGTACTTC.

The chain couples TRBV5-1 to TRBJ1-1; no clear D. V gave up 1 base and J gave up 3 bases, with 10 bases separating them. The CDR3 has 14 amino acids. The V gene's germline CDR1 is SGHRS and CDR2 YFSETQ. CDR3 sequence reads: CASSLQDGDTEAFF. The CDR3 DNA reads as TGCGCCAGCAGCTTGCAGGACGGGGACACTGAAGCTTTCTTT.